The 21 T cell receptor beta chains reported below all come from one sample, sequenced in a study of blood T cell repertoires in COVID-19. Measured with immunoSEQ multiplex PCR; TCRdb has only the in-frame clones, and not every one. The profile shows about 240,000 clones, more than 85% of them singletons. The specimen sequenced was PBMCs or T cells enriched from blood (not recorded which). The origin of the receptors is a woman aged 25 to 45 who had recovered from COVID-19.

This clone was seen a handful of times. The V gene is TRBV7-2, the J gene TRBJ2-6, with D unclear. The germline CDR1 and CDR2 sequences are SGHTA and FQGNSA. Trimming cost V 7 bases and J 0 bases, with 10 bases left between them. The CDR3 totals 15 residues. Here the CDR3 reads CASTYQASGANVLTF. DNA of the CDR3: TGTGCCAGCACCTACCAGGCCTCTGGGGCCAACGTCCTGACTTTC.

The chain joins TRBV4-3 to TRBJ1-5, with 8 bases fitting TRBD1. The CDR3 runs 16 residues. The V segment lost 0 bases and the J segment 4 bases; nucleotides outside the gene matches: 5. Germline V lookup: CDR1 LGHNA, CDR2 YSLEER. CDR3 nucleotides: TGCGCCAGCAGCCAAGATTTGAACAGGGGGAATCAGCCCCAGCATTTT. The encoded protein is CASSQDLNRGNQPQHF.

This chain joins TRBV5-4 and TRBJ1-1, with D perhaps TRBD1 (6 bases). In germline, CDR1 is SGHNT, CDR2 YYREEE (reference sequence). The ends were cut back, 4 bases at V and 0 bases at J, with 16 bases in the middle. The CDR3 is made up of 16 amino acids. CDR3 region: CASSQWTETMNTEAFF. The CDR3 coding sequence is TGTGCCAGCAGCCAATGGACAGAAACCATGAACACTGAAGCTTTCTTT.

V is TRBV29-1 and J is TRBJ2-2, with 7 bases aligning to TRBD1. The V gene end was trimmed by 7 bases and the J gene end by 6 bases; junction bases not matched to a gene: 11. CDR3 length equals 14 residues. Germline lookup yields CDR1 SQVTM and CDR2 ANQGSEA. The CDR3 loop is CSAWTGHSSGELFF. CDR3 DNA sequence: TGCAGCGCCTGGACAGGCCATTCTTCCGGGGAGCTGTTTTTT.

CDR3 sequence reads: CSVAGGNTGELFF. The DNA of the CDR3 is TGCAGCGTTGCAGGGGGAAACACCGGGGAGCTGTTTTTT. J is TRBJ2-2 and V is TRBV29-1; 7 bases are shared with TRBD1. CDR3 length: 13 amino acids. CDR1 and CDR2 from the germline V gene are SQVTM and ANQGSEA. The J segment lost 2 bases and the V segment lost 4 bases, leaving 1 base of the junction unmatched.

The chain is built from TRBV6-6 and TRBJ1-6; D is uncertain. CDR1 MNHNY and CDR2 SVGAGI come from the germline V gene (reference sequence). With 6 bases removed from V and 2 bases from J, the gap between germline ends came to 11 bases. This CDR3 comprises 15 residues. DNA of the CDR3: TGTGCCAGCAGCGGTCGTGGGCCCTATAATTCACCCCTCCACTTT. Protein sequence: CASSGRGPYNSPLHF.

The chain recombines TRBV4-3 with TRBJ1-1, with D maybe TRBD1 (6 bases). The ends were cut back, 0 bases at V and 1 base at J, with 9 bases in the middle. CDR3 size: 15 residues. CDR1 LGHNA and CDR2 YSLEER come from the germline V gene. Here the CDR3 reads CASSQEATGNTEAFF. DNA for the CDR3: TGCGCCAGCAGCCAAGAGGCGACAGGGAACACTGAAGCTTTCTTT.

This rearrangement joins TRBV23-1 to TRBJ2-7, with no clear D. TRBV23-1 is assigned to the ORF class and has an uncertain function. V gave up 2 bases and J gave up 6 bases, with 17 bases separating them. The CDR3 is 15 residues long. The CDR3 nucleotides are TGCGCCAGCAGTCAACTCGACACCCGTGGATTCGAGCAGTACTTC. Translated, it gives CASSQLDTRGFEQYF.

The CDR3 spells CASNATSETSLGLEQYF. DNA for the CDR3: TGTGCCAGCAACGCTACGTCAGAAACTAGCCTCGGGCTCGAGCAGTACTTC. V and J are TRBV9 and TRBJ2-7; D possibly corresponds to TRBD2 (6 bases). Deletions cut 6 bases from V and 6 bases from J, with 28 bases between. The germline CDR1 and CDR2 sequences are SGDLS and YYNGEE. This CDR3 has 17 amino acids.

The gene calls are TRBV9 and TRBJ2-1; 8 bases line up with TRBD2. Germline-derived CDR1 and CDR2 are SGDLS and YYNGEE. The trim removed 4 bases at V and 0 bases at J, leaving 6 bases unmatched. The CDR3 consists of 16 residues. In DNA form, the CDR3 reads TGTGCCAGCAGCCCCACCGGGACTAGCTCCTACAATGAGCAGTTCTTC. It translates to CASSPTGTSSYNEQFF.

The V and J genes are TRBV7-2 and TRBJ1-2; maybe TRBD1 (5 bases). CDR1 and CDR2 (germline): SGHTA, FQGNSA. Trimming took 3 bases from V and 5 from J, leaving 16 bases between them. CDR3 length: 15 amino acids. The CDR3 DNA reads TGTGCCAGCAGCTTGGGGCAGGCGGCTCTATATGGCTACACCTTC. Protein sequence: CASSLGQAALYGYTF.

This clone appeared a few times. Other DNA sequences from this sample encode an identical CDR3 as well. The V call is TRBV7-2, the J call TRBJ1-5, with a weak D call TRBD1 (6 bases). The CDR3 consists of 16 residues. The germline V gene encodes CDR1 SGHTA and CDR2 FQGNSA. Trimming shortened V by 0 bases and J by 0 bases, and 9 bases separated the two germline ends. The CDR3 sequence is CASSLAGGYSNQPQHF. The CDR3 bases are TGTGCCAGCAGCTTAGCAGGGGGTTATAGCAATCAGCCCCAGCATTTT.

The chain carries TRBV10-3 and TRBJ2-7; the D gene is possibly TRBD1 (6 bases). The CDR3 has 14 amino acids. Looked up from germline, CDR1 is ENHRY and CDR2 is SYGVKD. V lost 10 bases and J 6 bases, leaving 22 bases between the germline ends. CDR3 DNA sequence: TGTGCCACCGAACCGGGACAATGGGGATCCGAGCAGTACTTC. Protein sequence: CATEPGQWGSEQYF.

This chain uses TRBV10-3 with TRBJ2-1; TRBD2 matches at 8 bases. CDR3 size: 17 residues. CDR1 ENHRY and CDR2 SYGVKD come from the germline V gene. J was trimmed by 8 bases and V by 0 bases; bases with no gene match: 12. CDR3 bases: TGTGCCATCAGTGAGTCGACTTTCTCGGGAGGGCGGGATGAGCAGTTCTTC. Residues: CAISESTFSGGRDEQFF.

CDR3 bases: TGTGCCAGCAGCTGGGAGGGGACTCCCTCCTACGAGCAGTACTTC. It translates to CASSWEGTPSYEQYF. The V call is TRBV7-9, the J call TRBJ2-7; 7 positions match TRBD2. Trimming at V came to 4 bases and at J to 0 bases, leaving 6 bases not matched to a gene. The CDR3 spans 15 residues. Germline assignment: CDR1 SEHNR and CDR2 FQNEAQ (reference sequence).

This clone was picked up a small number of times. The rearrangement uses TRBV6-5 and TRBJ2-5; D gene ambiguous. Germline V gives CDR1 MNHEY, CDR2 SVGAGI. The ends were cut back, 6 bases at V and 5 bases at J, with 10 bases in the middle. The CDR3 sequence is 12 residues long. This CDR3 reads CASSSGRETQYF. The DNA of the CDR3 is TGTGCCAGCAGCTCAGGTCGGGAGACCCAGTACTTC.

J is TRBJ2-1 and V is TRBV29-1, with 7 bases lining up with TRBD1. The CDR3 is 13 residues long. The germline gives CDR1 SQVTM, CDR2 ANQGSEA. The V and J ends lost 5 bases and 4 bases, in that order; junction bases with no gene match: 5. The CDR3 here is CSVRDSTYNEQFF. CDR3 bases: TGCAGCGTTCGGGACAGCACTTACAATGAGCAGTTCTTC.

The chain couples TRBV29-1 to TRBJ2-7; the match to TRBD2 covers 11 bases. This CDR3 has 15 amino acids. Germline assignment: CDR1 SQVTM and CDR2 ANQGSEA. Unmatched junction bases numbered 5, after V lost 3 bases and J lost 1 base. The CDR3 bases are TGCAGCGTTGATTCCGGGACTAGCGGTTCCTACGAGCAGTACTTC. It yields the protein CSVDSGTSGSYEQYF.

The chain has TRBV18 and TRBJ2-7; TRBD2 matches at 7 bases. The V gene's germline CDR1 is KGHSH and CDR2 LQKENI. The CDR3 loop spans 14 amino acids. Trimming removed 8 bases from V and 1 base from J; junction bases left unmatched: 8. The CDR3 DNA reads TGTGCCAGCAGAAGTGGACTAGAATCCTACGAGCAGTACTTC. Translated, it gives CASRSGLESYEQYF.

In its sample, this clone was seen a few times. The chain is built from TRBV19 and TRBJ2-1; 12 bases align to TRBD2. The germline CDR1 and CDR2 sequences are LNHDA and SQIVND (reference sequence). This CDR3 spans 13 amino acids. V shed 6 bases and J 7 bases; nucleotides not matched to a gene: 1. The CDR3 bases are TGTGCCAGTAGGGGACTAGCGGGTAATGAGCAGTTCTTC. Protein: CASRGLAGNEQFF.

This clone came up once. The rearrangement uses TRBV7-9 and TRBJ1-2; perhaps TRBD1 as D (6 bases). The germline gives CDR1 SEHNR, CDR2 FQNEAQ (reference sequence). Trimming pared 5 bases from V and 3 bases from J, leaving 10 bases between. The CDR3 runs 13 residues. CDR3 sequence: CASSEDSYYGYTF. DNA for the CDR3: TGTGCCAGCAGCGAGGACAGCTACTATGGCTACACCTTC.